This entry features one T cell receptor (beta chain) sequence. The CDR3 sequence is 13 residues long. CDR1 SGHRS and CDR2 YFSETQ come from the germline V gene. Between the trimmed V and J ends, which lost 1 base and 0 bases, there was a span of 5 bases. TCRdb keeps only in-frame clones here, not all; method: immunoSEQ multiplex PCR. The sample consists of about 110,000 clones, more than 75% of them appearing once. These data come from a study of blood T cell repertoires in COVID-19. On the study more broadly: COVID-19 samples, acute and convalescent, were from the United States, Italy and Spain. T cells, B-cell-depleted T cells, or PBMCs provided the cDNA or gDNA that served as material.

The J gene is TRBJ2-7, the V gene TRBV5-1; D is unresolved. The sample taken for sequencing was peripheral blood. This sequence was found in a human donor in a cohort sampled during active COVID-19. The CDR3 spells CASSLHNSYEQYF. CDR3 bases: TGCGCCAGCAGCTTGCACAACTCCTACGAGCAGTACTTC.